Following are 10 T cell receptor beta chains from one sample sequenced in a study of T cell responses to AZD1222 COVID-19 vaccine. Sequenced by immunoSEQ multiplex PCR; TCRdb stores in-frame clones only, minus some. The sample yields 130,000 or so clones, 93% seen once. Sequences were derived from peripheral blood, sampled on day 0 of AZD1222 vaccination. These receptors originate from an adult in good health.

This chain connects TRBV2 to TRBJ2-3; D gene ambiguous. Germline lookup yields CDR1 SNHLY and CDR2 FYNNEI. The V end was cut by 2 bases, the J end by 4 bases, with 4 bases between. This CDR3 spans 12 amino acids. CDR3 residues: CASSERADTQYF. As DNA, the CDR3 is TGTGCCAGCAGTGAACGGGCAGATACGCAGTATTTT.

The rearrangement joins TRBV7-9 to TRBJ1-2; D is perhaps TRBD1 (6 bases). Germline V CDR1 and CDR2: SEHNR, FQNEAQ (reference sequence). CDR3 size: 14 residues. V was cut by 5 bases and J by 4 bases, with 14 bases left in between. CDR3 sequence reads: CASSQQGITYGYTF. Written as DNA, the CDR3 is TGTGCCAGCAGCCAACAGGGTATCACCTATGGCTACACCTTC.

CDR3 DNA sequence: TGTGCCAGCAGCTCCAAGGGGTACAATGAGCAGTTCTTC. Its translation: CASSSKGYNEQFF. The chain recombines TRBV9 with TRBJ2-1, with D possibly being TRBD1 (5 bases). Germline CDR1 is SGDLS and CDR2 is YYNGEE. Trimming left V 4 bases short and J 4 bases short, with 9 bases between. The CDR3 is 13 residues long.

V and J are TRBV5-1 and TRBJ2-2; 10 bases agree with TRBD1. Germline assignment: CDR1 SGHRS and CDR2 YFSETQ. Trimming at V came to 4 bases and at J to 6 bases, leaving 9 bases not matched to a gene. The CDR3 sequence is 16 residues long. In nucleotides, the CDR3 is TGCGCCAGCAGCCCGGGGACAGGGGTTGGTTCCGGGGAGCTGTTTTTT. This codes for CASSPGTGVGSGELFF.

The chain combines TRBV30 with TRBJ1-4; TRBD1 matches 10 bases. J was trimmed by 5 bases and V by 4 bases; bases with no gene match: 4. Germline CDR1 is GTSNPN and CDR2 is SVGIG (reference sequence). This CDR3 is built from 14 residues. The CDR3 region has the DNA TGTGCCTGGACCTTGGGACAGGGGAATGAAAAACTGTTTTTT. Residues: CAWTLGQGNEKLFF.

The CDR3 reads CASSPRGQLWRNTIYF. Here the CDR3 DNA reads TGTGCCAGCAGTCCGAGGGGGCAACTCTGGAGAAACACCATATATTTT. This sequence joins TRBV6-6 and TRBJ1-3; 7 bases are shared with TRBD1. The germline gives CDR1 MNHNY, CDR2 SVGAGI (reference sequence). Trimming cost V 5 bases and J 5 bases; bases outside gene matches: 12. CDR3 size: 16 residues.

This chain links TRBV27 with TRBJ1-2; 9 bases agree with TRBD1. Germline CDR1 is MNHEY and CDR2 is SMNVEV (reference sequence). With 5 bases clipped from V and 3 bases from J, the junction kept 4 bases outside the gene matches. This CDR3 contains 14 residues. CDR3 amino acids: CASSTRTGDYGYTF. CDR3 in DNA: TGTGCCAGCAGTACCCGGACAGGGGACTATGGCTACACCTTC.

This chain connects TRBV6-5 to TRBJ1-1, with D perhaps TRBD1 (5 bases). Germline CDR1 and CDR2: MNHEY and SVGAGI. This CDR3 is built from 14 residues. V gave up 8 bases and J gave up 4 bases, with 17 bases separating them. CDR3 protein: CASYDGTRGTEAFF. CDR3 DNA: TGTGCCAGCTACGATGGGACCCGGGGCACTGAAGCTTTCTTT.

V and J are TRBV6-5 and TRBJ1-1; no firm D call. Germline CDR1 MNHEY, CDR2 SVGAGI. The V and J ends lost 5 bases and 8 bases respectively, with 15 bases between them. This CDR3 has 13 residues. The CDR3: CASSRQGHLEAFF. The CDR3 nucleotides are TGTGCCAGCAGTCGCCAAGGTCACCTCGAAGCTTTCTTT.

This clone was recorded a few times. V is TRBV7-9 and J is TRBJ2-7, with 7 bases identical to TRBD1. CDR1 and CDR2 from the germline V gene are SEHNR and FQNEAQ (reference sequence). J was trimmed by 2 bases and V by 1 base; bases with no gene match: 11. CDR3 length: 17 residues. The CDR3 DNA reads TGTGCCAGCAGCTTAGATCCCCTGGGACAGAGTACCTACGAGCAGTACTTC. Its protein product is CASSLDPLGQSTYEQYF.